This is a list of T cell receptor beta chains from one sample in a study of cytomegalovirus exposure and HLA in healthy donors. Using immunoSEQ multiplex PCR, the repertoire was profiled, and TCRdb retains in-frame clones only, with some absent. Of about 160,000 clones listed, roughly 79% were seen once; the top ten hold under 9%. The sample consisted of PBMCs. The receptors derive from a woman aged 40 to 50 in good health and CMV-seropositive. The CDR3 runs from the conserved cysteine through the conserved F or W.

v_call	j_call	cdr3_aa
TRBV7-3	TRBJ2-7	CASSLGLGGNEEQYF
TRBV9	TRBJ2-3	CASSVGAGNTDTQYF
TRBV6-6	TRBJ2-1	CASTQQLYNEQFF
TRBV4-2	TRBJ2-1	CASSQDLGARVYNEQFF
TRBV28	TRBJ2-7	CASTIRRGTYEQYF
TRBV9	-	CASSPTGGPLSYEQYF
TRBV4-1	TRBJ1-2	CASSQDFRTGTF
TRBV6-5	TRBJ1-2	CASRGKANYGYTF
TRBV5-4	TRBJ2-2	CASSSGLAVSNTGELFF
TRBV7-2	TRBJ2-5	CASSLAGQGGETQYF
TRBV25-1	TRBJ2-7	CASSKGNSERYF
TRBV18	TRBJ2-5	CASSPVGGSETQYF
TRBV7-3	TRBJ1-1	CASSLRRGGNPEAFF
TRBV9	TRBJ2-3	CASSVGSLGTDTQYF
TRBV7-6	TRBJ2-1	CASSHRAGSYNEQFF
TRBV5-1	TRBJ2-7	CASSFNAGVLNEQYF
TRBV2	TRBJ2-2	CASIWDRGTGELFF
TRBV5-6	TRBJ2-4	CASSSFTTRGQSAKNSQYF
TRBV30	TRBJ1-5	CAWSVVRGQGARVNQPQHF
TRBV18	TRBJ1-3	CASSPQGLPGNTIYF
TRBV6-5	TRBJ1-1	CASSYSLGTEAFF
TRBV27	TRBJ1-1	CASSSSGGTGFSEAFF
TRBV11-2	TRBJ2-7	CASSSPGQGSYEQYF
TRBV5-4	TRBJ1-2	CASSYGADNYGYTF
TRBV10-3	TRBJ2-7	CAISESQRELSEQYF
TRBV10-1	TRBJ1-5	CASLQNRVDQPQHF
TRBV2	TRBJ2-7	CASGGRFYEQYF
TRBV11-2	TRBJ2-3	CASSSSRNTQYF
TRBV29-1	TRBJ2-1	CSVGQPFNEQFF
TRBV30	TRBJ1-6	CAWSVQRTETYNSPLHF
TRBV30	TRBJ1-4	CAWSGFGLSEKLFF
TRBV15	TRBJ1-1	CATSTIQGKVTNTEAFF
TRBV4-2	TRBJ1-4	CASSPPTMLNEKLFF
TRBV25-1	TRBJ2-1	CASSLAGGNEQFF
TRBV9	TRBJ1-3	CASSSTTGAYGNTIYF
TRBV28	TRBJ1-4	CASSGIGSLAEKLFF
TRBV28	TRBJ2-3	CASSPAGGGTDTQYF
TRBV5-4	TRBJ2-7	CASSHRDRAGEQYF
TRBV19	TRBJ1-3	CASSRPGQGTLRSGNTIYF
TRBV2	TRBJ1-2	CASRNRGNYGYTF
TRBV2	TRBJ2-5	CASSASGGVETQYF
TRBV4-3	TRBJ1-3	CASSQGGGGNTIYF
TRBV5-1	TRBJ1-2	CASSSYRGDGYTF
TRBV4-2	TRBJ1-2	CASSPWDREVANYGYTF
TRBV27	TRBJ1-1	CASSLGTGGTEAFF
TRBV7-2	TRBJ1-6	CASSLRGAYNSPLHF
TRBV30	TRBJ2-2	CAYQMGHNTGELFF
TRBV9	TRBJ1-2	CASSVGTAYYGYTF
TRBV7-3	TRBJ2-1	CASSLTAGGREQFF